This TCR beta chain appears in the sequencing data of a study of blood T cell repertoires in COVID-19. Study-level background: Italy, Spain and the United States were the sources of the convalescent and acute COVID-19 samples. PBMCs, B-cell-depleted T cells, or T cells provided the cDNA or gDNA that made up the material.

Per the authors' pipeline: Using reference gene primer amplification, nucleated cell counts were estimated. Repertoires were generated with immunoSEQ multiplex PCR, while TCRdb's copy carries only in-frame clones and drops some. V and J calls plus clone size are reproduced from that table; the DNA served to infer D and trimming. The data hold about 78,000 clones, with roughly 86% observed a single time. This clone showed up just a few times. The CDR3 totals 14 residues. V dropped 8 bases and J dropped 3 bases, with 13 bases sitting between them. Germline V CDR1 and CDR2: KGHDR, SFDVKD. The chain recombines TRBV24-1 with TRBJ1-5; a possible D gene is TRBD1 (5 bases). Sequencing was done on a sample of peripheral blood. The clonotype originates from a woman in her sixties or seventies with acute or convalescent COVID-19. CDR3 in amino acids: CATKAGGDNQPQHF. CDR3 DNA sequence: TGTGCCACCAAAGCTGGAGGGGACAATCAGCCCCAGCATTTT.